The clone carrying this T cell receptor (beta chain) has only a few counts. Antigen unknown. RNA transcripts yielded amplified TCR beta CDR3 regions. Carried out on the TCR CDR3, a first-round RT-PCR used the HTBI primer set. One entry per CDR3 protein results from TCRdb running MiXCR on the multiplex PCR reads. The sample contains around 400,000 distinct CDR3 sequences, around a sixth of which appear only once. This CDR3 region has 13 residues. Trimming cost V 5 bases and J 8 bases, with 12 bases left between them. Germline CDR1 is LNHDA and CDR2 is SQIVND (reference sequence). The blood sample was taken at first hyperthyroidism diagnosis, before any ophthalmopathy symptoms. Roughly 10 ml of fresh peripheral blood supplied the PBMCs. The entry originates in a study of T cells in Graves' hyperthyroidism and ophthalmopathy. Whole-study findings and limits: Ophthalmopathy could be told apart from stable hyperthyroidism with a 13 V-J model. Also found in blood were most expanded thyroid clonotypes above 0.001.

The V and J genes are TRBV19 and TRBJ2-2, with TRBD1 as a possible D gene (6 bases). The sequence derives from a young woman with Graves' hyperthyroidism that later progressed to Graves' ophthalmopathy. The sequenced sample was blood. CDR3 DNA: TGTGCCAGTAGTCGTACAGGGACGGGGGAGCTGTTTTTT. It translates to CASSRTGTGELFF.